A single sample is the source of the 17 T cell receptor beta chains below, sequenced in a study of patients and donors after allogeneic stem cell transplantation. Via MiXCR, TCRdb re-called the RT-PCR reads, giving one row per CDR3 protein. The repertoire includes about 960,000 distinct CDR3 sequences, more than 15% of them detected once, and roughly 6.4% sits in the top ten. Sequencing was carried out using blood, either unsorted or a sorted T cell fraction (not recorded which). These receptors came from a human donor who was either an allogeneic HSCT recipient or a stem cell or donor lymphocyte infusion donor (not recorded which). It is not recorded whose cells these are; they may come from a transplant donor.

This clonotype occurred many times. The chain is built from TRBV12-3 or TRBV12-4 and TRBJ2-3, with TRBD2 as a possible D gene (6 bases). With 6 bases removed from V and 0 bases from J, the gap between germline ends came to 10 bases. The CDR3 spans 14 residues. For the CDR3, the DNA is TGTGCCAGCAGAACCGGGACTAGCACAGATACGCAGTATTTT. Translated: CASRTGTSTDTQYF.

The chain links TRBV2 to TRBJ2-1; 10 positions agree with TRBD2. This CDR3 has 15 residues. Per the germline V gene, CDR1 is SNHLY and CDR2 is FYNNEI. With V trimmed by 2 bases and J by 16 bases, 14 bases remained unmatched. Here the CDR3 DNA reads TGTGCCAGCAGTGAAATAATAGCGGGGGGAGGATTAAGTTTCTTC. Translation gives CASSEIIAGGGLSFF.

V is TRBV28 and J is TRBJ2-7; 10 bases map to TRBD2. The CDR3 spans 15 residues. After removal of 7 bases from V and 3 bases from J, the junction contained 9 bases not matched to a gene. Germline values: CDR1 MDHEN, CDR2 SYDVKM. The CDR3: CASKAGGLIHYEQYF. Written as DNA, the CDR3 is TGTGCCAGCAAAGCGGGAGGGCTAATACACTACGAGCAGTACTTC.

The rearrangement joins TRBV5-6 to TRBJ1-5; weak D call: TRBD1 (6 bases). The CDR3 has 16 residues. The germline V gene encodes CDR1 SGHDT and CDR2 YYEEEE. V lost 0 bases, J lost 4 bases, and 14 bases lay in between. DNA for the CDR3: TGTGCCAGCAGCTTGGCCGGGGGGCGAAGAAATCAGCCCCAGCATTTT. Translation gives CASSLAGGRRNQPQHF.

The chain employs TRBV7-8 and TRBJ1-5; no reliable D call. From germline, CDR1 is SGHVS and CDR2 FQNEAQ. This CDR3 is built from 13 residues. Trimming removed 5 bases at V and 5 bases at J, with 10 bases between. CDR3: CASSLGSYQPQHF. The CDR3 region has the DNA TGTGCCAGCAGCCTAGGTTCCTATCAGCCCCAGCATTTT. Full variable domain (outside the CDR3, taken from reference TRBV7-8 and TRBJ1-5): GAGVSQSPRYKVAKRGQDVALRCDPISGHVSLFWYQQALGQGPEFLTYFQNEAQLDKSGLPSDRFFAERPEGSVSTLKIQRTQQEDSAVYLCASSLGSYQPQHFGDGTRLSIL.

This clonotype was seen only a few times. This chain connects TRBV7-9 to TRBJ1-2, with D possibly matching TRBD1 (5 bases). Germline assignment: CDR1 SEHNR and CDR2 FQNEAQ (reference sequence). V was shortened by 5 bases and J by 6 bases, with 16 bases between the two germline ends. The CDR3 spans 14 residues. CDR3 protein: CASSLRVVGNGYTF. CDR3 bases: TGTGCCAGCAGCCTCAGGGTAGTCGGTAATGGCTACACCTTC.

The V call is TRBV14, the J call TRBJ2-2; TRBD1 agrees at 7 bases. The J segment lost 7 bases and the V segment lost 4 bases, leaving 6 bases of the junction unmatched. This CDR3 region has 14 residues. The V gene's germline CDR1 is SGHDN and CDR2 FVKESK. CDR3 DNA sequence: TGTGCCAGCAGCCTGACAGGGTACGGCGGGGAGCTGTTTTTT. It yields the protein CASSLTGYGGELFF.

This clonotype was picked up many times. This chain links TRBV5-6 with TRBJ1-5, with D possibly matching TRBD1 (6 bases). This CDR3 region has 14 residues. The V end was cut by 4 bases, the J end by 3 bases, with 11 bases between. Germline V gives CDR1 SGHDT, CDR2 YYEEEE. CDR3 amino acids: CASSLRQANQPQHF. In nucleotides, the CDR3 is TGTGCCAGCAGCCTGAGACAGGCCAATCAGCCCCAGCATTTT.

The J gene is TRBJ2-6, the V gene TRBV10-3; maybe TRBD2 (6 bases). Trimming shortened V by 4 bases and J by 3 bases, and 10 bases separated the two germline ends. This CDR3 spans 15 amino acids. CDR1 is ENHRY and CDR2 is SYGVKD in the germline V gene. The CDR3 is CAISAGGSGANVLTF. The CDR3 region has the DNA TGTGCCATCAGTGCAGGAGGGAGTGGGGCCAACGTCCTGACTTTC.

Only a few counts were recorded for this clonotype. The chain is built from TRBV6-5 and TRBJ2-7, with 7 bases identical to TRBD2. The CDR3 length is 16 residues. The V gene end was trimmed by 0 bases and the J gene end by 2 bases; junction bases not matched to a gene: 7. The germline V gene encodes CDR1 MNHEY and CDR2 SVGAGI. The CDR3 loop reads CASSYSALAVPYEQYF. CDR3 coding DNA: TGTGCCAGCAGTTACTCTGCTCTAGCGGTTCCCTACGAGCAGTACTTC.

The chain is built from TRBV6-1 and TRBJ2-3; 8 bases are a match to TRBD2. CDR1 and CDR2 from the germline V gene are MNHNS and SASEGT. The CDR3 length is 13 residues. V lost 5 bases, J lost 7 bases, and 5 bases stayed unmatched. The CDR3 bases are TGTGCCAGCAGTCGGGGGGGCAAGAATACGCAGTATTTT. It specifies CASSRGGKNTQYF.

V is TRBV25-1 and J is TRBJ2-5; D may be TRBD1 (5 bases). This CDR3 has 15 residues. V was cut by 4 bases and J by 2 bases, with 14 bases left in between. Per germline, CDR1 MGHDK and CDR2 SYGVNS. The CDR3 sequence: CASSAKGLAQETQYF. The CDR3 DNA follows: TGTGCCAGCAGTGCCAAGGGGCTCGCTCAAGAGACCCAGTACTTC.

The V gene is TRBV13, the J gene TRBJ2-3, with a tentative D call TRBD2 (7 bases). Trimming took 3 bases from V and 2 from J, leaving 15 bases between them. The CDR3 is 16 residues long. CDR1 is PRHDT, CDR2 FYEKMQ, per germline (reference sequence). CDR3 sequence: CASSFRAGATTDTQYF. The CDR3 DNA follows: TGTGCCAGCAGCTTCAGGGCGGGGGCGACCACAGATACGCAGTATTTT.

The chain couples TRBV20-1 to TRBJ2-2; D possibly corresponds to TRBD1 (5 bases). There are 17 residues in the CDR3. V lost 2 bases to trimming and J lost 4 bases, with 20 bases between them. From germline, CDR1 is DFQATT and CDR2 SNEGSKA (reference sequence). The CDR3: CSARHLRQGPSTGELFF. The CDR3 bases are TGCAGTGCTAGACATCTCCGGCAGGGTCCGAGCACCGGGGAGCTGTTTTTT.

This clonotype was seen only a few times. Written as DNA, the CDR3 is TGTGCCAGCAGTGAACTGTACAATCAGCCCCAGCATTTT. Amino acid sequence: CASSELYNQPQHF. The rearrangement links TRBV6-1 to TRBJ1-5; D ambiguous. V was clipped by 2 bases and J by 3 bases, with 5 bases between them. Germline CDR1 reads MNHNS; CDR2 reads SASEGT. The CDR3 is 13 residues long.

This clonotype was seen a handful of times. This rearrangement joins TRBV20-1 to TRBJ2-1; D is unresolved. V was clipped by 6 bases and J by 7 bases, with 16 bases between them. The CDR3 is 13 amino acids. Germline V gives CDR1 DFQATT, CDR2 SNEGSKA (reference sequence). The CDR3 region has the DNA TGCAGTGCGAGGCGAGCCCAGAGAAATGAGCAGTTCTTC. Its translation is CSARRAQRNEQFF.

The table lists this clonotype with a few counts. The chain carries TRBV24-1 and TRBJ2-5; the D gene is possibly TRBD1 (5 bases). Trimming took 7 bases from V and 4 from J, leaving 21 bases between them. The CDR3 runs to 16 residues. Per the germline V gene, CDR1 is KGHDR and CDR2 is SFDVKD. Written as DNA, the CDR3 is TGTGCCACCAGCCAGGGTGTGGGTTCTGCAGGAGAGACCCAGTACTTC. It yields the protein CATSQGVGSAGETQYF.